The 32 T cell receptor beta chains below come from one sample, sequenced in a study of blood T cell repertoires in COVID-19. Produced via immunoSEQ multiplex PCR; TCRdb's table is partial and in-frame only. The table includes some 60,000 clones, roughly nine tenths detected once. The sequenced material came from peripheral blood. The source is a man aged 40-50 years with acute or convalescent COVID-19.

The chain recombines TRBV12-5 with TRBJ1-6, with a tentative D call TRBD1 (6 bases). Per germline, CDR1 LGHNT and CDR2 FRNRAP. Trimming pared 5 bases from V and 9 bases from J, leaving 20 bases between. This CDR3 contains 16 residues. Here the CDR3 reads CASGHRTAAPSSPLHF. For the CDR3, the DNA is TGTGCTAGTGGTCACCGGACAGCGGCTCCTTCTTCACCCCTCCACTTT.

This chain links TRBV3-1 (or the pseudogene TRBV3-2) with TRBJ1-2, with a possible D match to TRBD1 (6 bases). Germline-derived CDR1 and CDR2 are LGHDT and YNNKEL (reference sequence). There are 13 residues in the CDR3. V was shortened by 4 bases and J by 3 bases, with 9 bases between the two germline ends. CDR3 sequence reads: CASSRGQYYGYTF. The CDR3 DNA follows: TGTGCCAGCAGCCGCGGACAGTACTATGGCTACACCTTC.

The CDR3 DNA reads TGTGCCAGCAGCCTAAGGGGACTAGCGGATTACGAGCAGTACTTC. This codes for CASSLRGLADYEQYF. The chain uses TRBV3-1 (or the pseudogene TRBV3-2) and TRBJ2-7, with TRBD2 identical over 11 bases. CDR1 LGHDT and CDR2 YNNKEL come from the germline V gene (reference sequence). CDR3 length: 15 amino acids. The V segment lost 4 bases and the J segment 4 bases; nucleotides outside the gene matches: 6.

This clone was seen a handful of times. This sequence joins TRBV5-4 and TRBJ2-7; 8 positions match TRBD2. This CDR3 is built from 15 residues. The ends lost 6 bases at V and 4 bases at J; junction bases unmatched: 12. Germline lookup yields CDR1 SGHNT and CDR2 YYREEE (reference sequence). CDR3 loop: CASTPRAGGTYEQYF. CDR3 coding DNA: TGTGCCAGCACCCCTCGGGCGGGAGGCACTTACGAGCAGTACTTC.

This clone was detected only a few times. The V gene is TRBV21-1, the J gene TRBJ2-1; the D segment call TRBD2 is taken from the table without a DNA check. TRBV21-1 is reported as a pseudogene. The CDR3 sequence is 18 residues long. Here the CDR3 DNA reads TGTGCCAGCAGCAAAGAACCGCTCAGGACTAGCCCTATGGATGAGCAGTTCTTC. It is translated as CASSKEPLRTSPMDEQFF.

V is TRBV19 and J is TRBJ1-5; TRBD1 might be the D (6 bases). Germline V gives CDR1 LNHDA, CDR2 SQIVND (reference sequence). The CDR3 covers 11 residues. Trimming stripped 6 bases from V and 6 bases from J, with 6 bases between. The CDR3 DNA follows: TGTGCCAGTAGCAGGGGTCAGCCCCAGCATTTT. This codes for CASSRGQPQHF.

This chain joins TRBV30 and TRBJ2-1; 11 bases line up with TRBD2. Per the germline V gene, CDR1 is GTSNPN and CDR2 is SVGIG (reference sequence). With V trimmed by 3 bases and J by 4 bases, 5 bases remained unmatched. The CDR3 length is 15 residues. DNA for the CDR3: TGTGCCTGGAGCGGTAGCGGGAGGGTATACAATGAGCAGTTCTTC. It specifies CAWSGSGRVYNEQFF.

V and J are TRBV5-6 and TRBJ1-2; tentatively, D is TRBD1 (6 bases). CDR3 length: 14 residues. The germline gives CDR1 SGHDT, CDR2 YYEEEE. V shed 1 base and J shed 4 bases, with 11 bases lying between them. For the CDR3, the DNA is TGTGCCAGCAGCTTGTCAGGGGAAGTCTATGGCTACACCTTC. Amino acid sequence: CASSLSGEVYGYTF. The full variable domain, its missing parts supplied by reference TRBV5-6 and TRBJ1-2, is DAGVTQSPTHLIKTRGQQVTLRCSPKSGHDTVSWYQQALGQGPQFIFQYYEEEERQRGNFPDRFSGHQFPNYSSELNVNALLLGDSALYLCASSLSGEVYGYTFGSGTRLTVV.

This chain connects TRBV29-1 to TRBJ2-3; 7 positions match TRBD2. The germline V gene has CDR1 SQVTM and CDR2 ANQGSEA. The CDR3 covers 14 residues. V lost 7 bases, J lost 6 bases, and 13 bases stayed unmatched. The CDR3 DNA sequence: TGCAGCGGCGGAGTGGCGGGAGTTGGGGATACGCAGTATTTT. It encodes CSGGVAGVGDTQYF.

The chain carries TRBV30 and TRBJ2-2, with 7 nucleotides matching TRBD2. The CDR3 length is 13 residues. Unmatched junction bases numbered 11, after V lost 3 bases and J lost 13 bases. The germline V gene encodes CDR1 GTSNPN and CDR2 SVGIG (reference sequence). The CDR3 DNA reads as TGTGCCTGGAGCCTAGGAAGTGGCGGGAGGCTGTTTTTT. This codes for CAWSLGSGGRLFF.

The gene calls are TRBV28 and TRBJ1-5; no reliable D call. CDR3 length equals 16 residues. The V end lost 3 bases, the J end lost 0 bases, and 12 bases lay between the germline ends. The germline V gene encodes CDR1 MDHEN and CDR2 SYDVKM. The CDR3 loop reads CASSLQQILSNQPQHF. The DNA of the CDR3 is TGTGCCAGCAGTTTGCAACAAATCCTTAGCAATCAGCCCCAGCATTTT.

The rearrangement joins TRBV6-1 to TRBJ2-3, with D perhaps matching TRBD2 (5 bases). Germline V gives CDR1 MNHNS, CDR2 SASEGT. V dropped 3 bases and J dropped 0 bases, with 7 bases sitting between them. The length of the CDR3 is 14 residues. The CDR3 DNA follows: TGTGCCAGCAGTGAGAGGACTAGCACAGATACGCAGTATTTT. It encodes CASSERTSTDTQYF.

V gene TRBV18 combines with J gene TRBJ1-4; TRBD1 might be the D (6 bases). The CDR3 is 14 residues long. The V and J ends lost 3 bases and 8 bases respectively, with 13 bases between them. Per germline, CDR1 KGHSH and CDR2 LQKENI. This chain's CDR3 is CASSPTGIGEKLFF. CDR3 bases: TGTGCCAGCTCACCTACAGGGATAGGGGAAAAACTGTTTTTT.

This clone was seen only once. This sequence joins TRBV11-2 and TRBJ2-1; the D gene is possibly TRBD2 (5 bases). This CDR3 spans 16 amino acids. V lost 3 bases and J 5 bases, leaving 17 bases between the germline ends. From germline, CDR1 is SGHAT and CDR2 FQNNGV. CDR3 DNA: TGTGCCAGCAGCTTGGGTTTAGGGAGAGGGAACAATGAGCAGTTCTTC. It translates to CASSLGLGRGNNEQFF.

The CDR3 here is CASSVGMGGGETQYF. Here the CDR3 DNA reads TGTGCCAGCAGCGTAGGGATGGGGGGTGGAGAGACCCAGTACTTC. The rearrangement links TRBV9 to TRBJ2-5, with a possible D match to TRBD2 (6 bases). Germline lookup yields CDR1 SGDLS and CDR2 YYNGEE. The CDR3 consists of 15 residues. V lost 0 bases to trimming and J lost 4 bases, with 13 bases between them. The full variable domain, with the rest looked up from reference TRBV9 and TRBJ2-5, is DSGVTQTPKHLITATGQRVTLRCSPRSGDLSVYWYQQSLDQGLQFLIQYYNGEERAKGNILERFSAQQFPDLHSELNLSSLELGDSALYFCASSVGMGGGETQYFGPGTRLLVL.

The V call is TRBV28, the J call TRBJ1-6; D possibly corresponds to TRBD1 (5 bases). CDR3 length: 15 amino acids. V shed 9 bases and J shed 2 bases, with 14 bases lying between them. In germline, CDR1 is MDHEN, CDR2 SYDVKM. The CDR3 region is CASTSEGAYNSPLHF. The CDR3 coding sequence is TGTGCCAGTACTTCAGAAGGGGCCTATAATTCACCCCTCCACTTT.

This clone has a handful of counts. The chain recombines TRBV10-1 with TRBJ1-1; TRBD1 is a possible D gene (5 bases). The CDR3 length is 13 residues. Trimming stripped 3 bases from V and 5 bases from J, with 10 bases between. Germline V lookup: CDR1 WNHNN, CDR2 SYGVQD (reference sequence). The chain's CDR3 is CASSDGGLTEAFF. CDR3 sequence (DNA): TGCGCCAGCAGTGACGGGGGATTGACTGAAGCTTTCTTT.

This chain uses TRBV6-2 or TRBV6-3 with TRBJ2-5, with D perhaps TRBD1 (5 bases). In germline, CDR1 is MNHEY, CDR2 SVGEGT. V was clipped by 6 bases and J by 7 bases, with 15 bases between them. The CDR3 runs to 13 residues. CDR3 coding DNA: TGTGCCAGCAGCGGTGACAGAGTAGGGACCCAGTACTTC. Its translation: CASSGDRVGTQYF.

The rearrangement links TRBV7-9 to TRBJ2-5; D gene unclear. Trimming stripped 4 bases from V and 4 bases from J, with 10 bases between. The CDR3 contains 13 residues. Germline V lookup: CDR1 SEHNR, CDR2 FQNEAQ (reference sequence). The CDR3 sequence is CASSWSSAETQYF. The CDR3 DNA reads TGTGCCAGCAGCTGGAGTTCTGCAGAGACCCAGTACTTC. Supplemented by reference TRBV7-9 and TRBJ2-5, the full variable domain reads DTGVSQNPRHKITKRGQNVTFRCDPISEHNRLYWYRQTLGQGPEFLTYFQNEAQLEKSRLLSDRFSAERPKGSFSTLEIQRTEQGDSAMYLCASSWSSAETQYFGPGTRLLVL.

The V call is TRBV3-1 (or the pseudogene TRBV3-2), the J call TRBJ2-3; possible D gene TRBD2, 5 bases. The CDR3 runs 15 residues. Trimming took off 4 bases at V and 2 bases at J, with 13 bases between the two ends. Germline CDR1 reads LGHDT; CDR2 reads YNNKEL (reference sequence). CDR3 loop: CASSPLAPTTDTQYF. The CDR3 bases are TGTGCCAGCAGCCCCTTAGCGCCAACCACAGATACGCAGTATTTT.

The gene calls are TRBV10-1 and TRBJ1-1; 7 bases line up with TRBD1. Per the germline V gene, CDR1 is WNHNN and CDR2 is SYGVQD (reference sequence). This CDR3 has 13 residues. Unmatched junction bases numbered 11, after V lost 5 bases and J lost 11 bases. The CDR3 loop reads CASSLEQGRIAFF. The CDR3 DNA follows: TGCGCCAGCAGTCTGGAACAGGGGAGAATCGCTTTCTTT.

As DNA, the CDR3 is TGTGCCAGCAGTCTACAGGGGGCCTACGAGCAGTACTTC. Amino acid sequence: CASSLQGAYEQYF. The V gene is TRBV12-3 or TRBV12-4, the J gene TRBJ2-7, with 8 bases identical to TRBD1. V dropped 5 bases and J dropped 2; count of bases not matched to a gene: 2. This CDR3 contains 13 residues.

The chain recombines TRBV14 with TRBJ2-1; 7 positions match TRBD2. CDR1 is SGHDN, CDR2 FVKESK, per germline. The V segment lost 4 bases and the J segment 6 bases; nucleotides outside the gene matches: 6. There are 14 residues in the CDR3. The chain's CDR3 is CASSRREGPNEQFF. CDR3 DNA sequence: TGTGCCAGCAGCCGCAGGGAGGGTCCCAATGAGCAGTTCTTC.

The rearrangement links TRBV7-8 to TRBJ2-2, with 15 bases matching TRBD2. The CDR3 covers 16 residues. J was trimmed by 7 bases and V by 5 bases; bases with no gene match: 5. From germline, CDR1 is SGHVS and CDR2 FQNEAQ. CDR3 sequence (DNA): TGTGCCAGCAGCACGGGACTAGCGGGAGGAGACGGGGAGCTGTTTTTT. It codes for CASSTGLAGGDGELFF.

The chain couples TRBV29-1 to TRBJ2-3; 7 bases agree with TRBD1. Germline trimming cut 7 bases from V and 2 bases from J; bases unmatched to any gene: 6. Germline loops: CDR1 SQVTM, CDR2 ANQGSEA. The CDR3 extends over 13 amino acids. In nucleotides, the CDR3 is TGCAGCGCTGAGGGACAGTTCACAGATACGCAGTATTTT. This gives the protein CSAEGQFTDTQYF.

The rearrangement uses TRBV25-1 and TRBJ1-1; TRBD1 agrees at 7 bases. The CDR3 has 13 residues. V gave up 7 bases and J gave up 8 bases; unmatched junction bases: 10. Germline V gene lookup returns CDR1 MGHDK and CDR2 SYGVNS. The CDR3 spells CASTTVTGREAFF. The CDR3 bases are TGTGCCAGCACCACCGTGACAGGGAGGGAAGCTTTCTTT.

The chain employs TRBV27 and TRBJ1-6; no clear D gene. The CDR3 has 17 residues. The germline gives CDR1 MNHEY, CDR2 SMNVEV (reference sequence). The germline V and J ends were trimmed by 7 bases and 0 bases, with 16 bases remaining between them. CDR3 DNA: TGTGCCAGCAAGGCCGCCGGGTCGGGCTCCTATAATTCACCCCTCCACTTT. It is translated as CASKAAGSGSYNSPLHF.

CDR3 region: CASSLRGGTEAFF. CDR3 in DNA: TGTGCCAGCAGCCTGAGGGGGGGCACTGAAGCTTTCTTT. The chain uses TRBV5-6 and TRBJ1-1; a weak D match, TRBD1 (6 bases). This CDR3 comprises 13 residues. Germline V gives CDR1 SGHDT, CDR2 YYEEEE. V lost 4 bases to trimming and J lost 4 bases, with 11 bases between them.

The rearrangement links TRBV5-3 to TRBJ1-2; D is undetermined. TRBV5-3 is assigned to the ORF class and has an uncertain function. CDR3 length: 15 residues. Trimming stripped 0 bases from V and 4 bases from J, with 13 bases between. CDR3 in amino acids: CARSLARPHPYGYTF. The CDR3 bases are TGTGCCAGAAGCTTGGCTAGGCCGCACCCCTATGGCTACACCTTC.

The chain couples TRBV24-1 to TRBJ1-5, with D possibly being TRBD1 (5 bases). CDR1 is KGHDR and CDR2 is SFDVKD in the germline V gene. V lost 4 bases and J 6 bases, leaving 12 bases between the germline ends. The CDR3 length is 14 residues. The CDR3: CATSESGLAQPQHF. The CDR3 DNA reads as TGTGCCACCAGTGAATCAGGGTTAGCTCAGCCCCAGCATTTT.

In its sample, this clone was seen a few times. The rearrangement uses TRBV5-1 and TRBJ1-2, with a tentative D call TRBD1 (6 bases). The germline V gene has CDR1 SGHRS and CDR2 YFSETQ. V was cut by 4 bases and J by 5 bases, with 9 bases left in between. The CDR3 totals 12 residues. The DNA for the CDR3 is TGCGCCAGCAGCAAGGACAGATATGGCTACACCTTC. This translates into CASSKDRYGYTF.

The V and J genes are TRBV10-3 and TRBJ2-7, with 8 nucleotides matching TRBD2. This CDR3 is 14 amino acids long. J lost 1 base, V lost 6 bases, and 5 bases had no gene match. Germline V gives CDR1 ENHRY, CDR2 SYGVKD. In DNA, the CDR3 is TGTGCCATCAGGCAACTAGCGGAGTCCTACGAGCAGTACTTC. Encoded protein: CAIRQLAESYEQYF.